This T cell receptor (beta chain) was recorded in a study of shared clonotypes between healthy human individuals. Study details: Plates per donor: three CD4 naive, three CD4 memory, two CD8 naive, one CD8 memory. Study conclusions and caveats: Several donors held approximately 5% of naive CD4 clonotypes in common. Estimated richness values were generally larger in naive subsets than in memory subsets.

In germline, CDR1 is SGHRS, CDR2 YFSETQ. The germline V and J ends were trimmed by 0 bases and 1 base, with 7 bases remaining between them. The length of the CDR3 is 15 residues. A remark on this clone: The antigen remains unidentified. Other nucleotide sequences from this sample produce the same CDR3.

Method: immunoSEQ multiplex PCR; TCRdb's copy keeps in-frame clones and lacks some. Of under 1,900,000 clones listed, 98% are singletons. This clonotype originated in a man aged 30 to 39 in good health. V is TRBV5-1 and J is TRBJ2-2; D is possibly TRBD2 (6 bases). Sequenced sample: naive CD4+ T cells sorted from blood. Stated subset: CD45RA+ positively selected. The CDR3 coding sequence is TGCGCCAGCAGCTTGGTAGCGGTGAACACCGGGGAGCTGTTTTTT. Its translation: CASSLVAVNTGELFF. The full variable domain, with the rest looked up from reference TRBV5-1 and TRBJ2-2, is KAGVTQTPRYLIKTRGQQVTLSCSPISGHRSVSWYQQTPGQGLQFLFEYFSETQRNKGNFPGRFSGRQFSNSRSEMNVSTLELGDSALYLCASSLVAVNTGELFFGEGSRLTVL.